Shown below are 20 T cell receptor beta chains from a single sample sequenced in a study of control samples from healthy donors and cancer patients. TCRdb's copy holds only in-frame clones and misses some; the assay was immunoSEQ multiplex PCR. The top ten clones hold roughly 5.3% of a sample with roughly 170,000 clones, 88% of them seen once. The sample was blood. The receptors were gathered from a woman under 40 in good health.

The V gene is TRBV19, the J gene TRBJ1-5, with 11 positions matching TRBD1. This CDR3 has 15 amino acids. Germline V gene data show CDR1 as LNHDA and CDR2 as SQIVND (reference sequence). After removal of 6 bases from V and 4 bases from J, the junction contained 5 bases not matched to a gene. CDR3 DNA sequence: TGTGCCAGTAGGAAGGGACAGGGGGTTAATCAGCCCCAGCATTTT. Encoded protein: CASRKGQGVNQPQHF. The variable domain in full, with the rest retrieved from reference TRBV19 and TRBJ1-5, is DGGITQSPKYLFRKEGQNVTLSCEQNLNHDAMYWYRQDPGQGLRLIYYSQIVNDFQKGDIAEGYSVSREKKESFPLTVTSAQKNPTAFYLCASRKGQGVNQPQHFGDGTRLSIL.

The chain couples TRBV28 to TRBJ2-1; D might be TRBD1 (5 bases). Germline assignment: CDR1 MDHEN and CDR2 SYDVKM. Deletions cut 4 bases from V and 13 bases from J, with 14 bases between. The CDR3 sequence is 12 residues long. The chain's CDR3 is CASSSALRVQFF. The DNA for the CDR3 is TGTGCCAGCAGTTCCGCCCTCAGGGTTCAGTTCTTC.

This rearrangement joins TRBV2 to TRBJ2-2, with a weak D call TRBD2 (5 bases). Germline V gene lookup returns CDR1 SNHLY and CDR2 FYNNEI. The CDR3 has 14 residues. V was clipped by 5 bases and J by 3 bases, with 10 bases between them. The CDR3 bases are TGTGCCAGCAGTCTGGGCGGGCACACCGGGGAGCTGTTTTTT. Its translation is CASSLGGHTGELFF.

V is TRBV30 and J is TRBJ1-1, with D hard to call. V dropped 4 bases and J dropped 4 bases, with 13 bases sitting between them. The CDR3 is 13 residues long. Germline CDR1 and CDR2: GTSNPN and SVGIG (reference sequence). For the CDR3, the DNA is TGTGCCTGGACCCTTTGGGGTGGCACTGAAGCTTTCTTT. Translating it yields CAWTLWGGTEAFF.

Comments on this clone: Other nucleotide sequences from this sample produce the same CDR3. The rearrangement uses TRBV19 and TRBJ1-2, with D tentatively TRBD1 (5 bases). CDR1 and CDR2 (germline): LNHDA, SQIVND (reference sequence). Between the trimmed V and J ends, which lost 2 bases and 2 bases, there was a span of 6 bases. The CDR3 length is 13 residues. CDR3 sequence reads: CASSIPGNYGYTF. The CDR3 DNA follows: TGTGCCAGTAGTATACCAGGGAACTATGGCTACACCTTC.

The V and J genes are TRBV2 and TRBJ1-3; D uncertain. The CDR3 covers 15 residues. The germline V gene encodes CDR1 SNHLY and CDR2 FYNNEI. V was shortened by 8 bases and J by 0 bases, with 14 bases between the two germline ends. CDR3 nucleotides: TGTGCCAGCGCCTCCGGGCCGAGCTCTGGAAACACCATATATTTT. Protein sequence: CASASGPSSGNTIYF.

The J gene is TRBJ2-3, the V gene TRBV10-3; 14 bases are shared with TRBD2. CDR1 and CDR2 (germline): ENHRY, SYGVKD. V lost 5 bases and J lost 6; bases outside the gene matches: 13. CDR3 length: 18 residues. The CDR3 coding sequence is TGTGCCATCAGTTACAAGCTGACTAGCGGGGGGGCCTGGGATACGCAGTATTTT. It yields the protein CAISYKLTSGGAWDTQYF.

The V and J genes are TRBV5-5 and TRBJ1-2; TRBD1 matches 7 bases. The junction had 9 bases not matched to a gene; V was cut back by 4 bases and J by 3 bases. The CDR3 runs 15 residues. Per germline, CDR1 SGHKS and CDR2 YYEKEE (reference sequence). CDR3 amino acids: CASSTLTGSYYGYTF. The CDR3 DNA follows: TGTGCCAGCAGCACCCTGACAGGGTCCTACTATGGCTACACCTTC.

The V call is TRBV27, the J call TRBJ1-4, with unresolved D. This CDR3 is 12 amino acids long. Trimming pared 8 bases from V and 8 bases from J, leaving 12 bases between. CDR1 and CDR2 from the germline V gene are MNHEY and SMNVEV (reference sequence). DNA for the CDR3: TGTGCCAGCCGCTCAGTGGGAGAAAAACTGTTTTTT. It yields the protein CASRSVGEKLFF.

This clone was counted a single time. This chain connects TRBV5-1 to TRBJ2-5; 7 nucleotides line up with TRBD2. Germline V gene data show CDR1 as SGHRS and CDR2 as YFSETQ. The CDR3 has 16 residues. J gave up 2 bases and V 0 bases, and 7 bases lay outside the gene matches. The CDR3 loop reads CASSLGLAVEQETQYF. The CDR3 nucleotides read TGCGCCAGCAGCTTGGGGCTAGCGGTGGAACAAGAGACCCAGTACTTC. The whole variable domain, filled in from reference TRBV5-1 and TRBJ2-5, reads KAGVTQTPRYLIKTRGQQVTLSCSPISGHRSVSWYQQTPGQGLQFLFEYFSETQRNKGNFPGRFSGRQFSNSRSEMNVSTLELGDSALYLCASSLGLAVEQETQYFGPGTRLLVL.

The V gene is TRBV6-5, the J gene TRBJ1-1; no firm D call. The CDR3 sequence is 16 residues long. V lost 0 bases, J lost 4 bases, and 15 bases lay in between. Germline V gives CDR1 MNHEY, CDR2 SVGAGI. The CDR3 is CASSYSMRGRSTEAFF. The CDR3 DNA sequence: TGTGCCAGCAGTTACTCGATGCGGGGTCGTAGCACTGAAGCTTTCTTT.

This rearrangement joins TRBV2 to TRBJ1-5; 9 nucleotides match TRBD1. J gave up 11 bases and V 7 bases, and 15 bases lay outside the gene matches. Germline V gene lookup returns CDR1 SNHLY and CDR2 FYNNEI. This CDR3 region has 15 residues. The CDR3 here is CASIKDRGRRGAQHF. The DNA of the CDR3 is TGTGCCAGCATCAAGGACAGGGGAAGGCGTGGAGCCCAGCATTTT.

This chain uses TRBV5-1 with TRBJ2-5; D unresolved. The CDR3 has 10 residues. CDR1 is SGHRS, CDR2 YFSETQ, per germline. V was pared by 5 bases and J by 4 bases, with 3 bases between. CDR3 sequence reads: CASRGETQYF. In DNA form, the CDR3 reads TGCGCCAGCAGGGGAGAGACCCAGTACTTC.

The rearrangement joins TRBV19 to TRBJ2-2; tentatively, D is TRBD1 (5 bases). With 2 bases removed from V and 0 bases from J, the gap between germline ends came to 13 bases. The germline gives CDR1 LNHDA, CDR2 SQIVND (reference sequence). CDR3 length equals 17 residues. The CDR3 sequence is CASSIFRVDTNTGELFF. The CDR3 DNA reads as TGTGCCAGTAGTATATTCAGGGTCGATACGAACACCGGGGAGCTGTTTTTT.

The CDR3 here is CASSRQGDQPQHF. DNA of the CDR3: TGTGCCAGCAGTCGACAGGGGGATCAGCCCCAGCATTTT. This sequence joins TRBV12-3 or TRBV12-4 and TRBJ1-5; 9 bases map to TRBD1. CDR3 size: 13 residues. V lost 5 bases, J lost 5 bases, and 1 base stayed unmatched.

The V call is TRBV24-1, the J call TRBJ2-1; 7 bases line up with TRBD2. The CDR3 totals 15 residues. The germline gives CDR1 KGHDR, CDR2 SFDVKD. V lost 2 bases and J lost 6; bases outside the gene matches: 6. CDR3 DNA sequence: TGTGCCACCAGTGATTCGTGGGGGGGGACCAATGAGCAGTTCTTC. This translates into CATSDSWGGTNEQFF.

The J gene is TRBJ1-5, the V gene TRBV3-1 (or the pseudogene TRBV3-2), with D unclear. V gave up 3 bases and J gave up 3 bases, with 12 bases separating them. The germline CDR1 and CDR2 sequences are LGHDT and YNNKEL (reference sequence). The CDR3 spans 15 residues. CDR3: CASSQGNGDNQPQHF. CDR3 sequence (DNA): TGTGCCAGCAGCCAGGGGAATGGAGACAATCAGCCCCAGCATTTT.

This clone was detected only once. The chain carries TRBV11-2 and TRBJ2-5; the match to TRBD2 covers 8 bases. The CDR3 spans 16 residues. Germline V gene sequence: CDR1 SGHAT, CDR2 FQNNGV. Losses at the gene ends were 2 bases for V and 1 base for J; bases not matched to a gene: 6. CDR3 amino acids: CASSLLRGGTQETQYF. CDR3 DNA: TGTGCCAGCAGCTTACTTCGGGGGGGTACCCAAGAGACCCAGTACTTC.

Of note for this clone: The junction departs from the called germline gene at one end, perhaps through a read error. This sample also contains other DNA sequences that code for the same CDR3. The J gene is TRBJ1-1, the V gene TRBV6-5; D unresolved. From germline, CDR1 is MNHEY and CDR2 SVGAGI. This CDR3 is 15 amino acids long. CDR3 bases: TGTGCCAGCAGCTACTCGATGGGTGTGAATGCTGAAGCTTTCTTT. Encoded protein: CASSYSMGVNAEAFF.

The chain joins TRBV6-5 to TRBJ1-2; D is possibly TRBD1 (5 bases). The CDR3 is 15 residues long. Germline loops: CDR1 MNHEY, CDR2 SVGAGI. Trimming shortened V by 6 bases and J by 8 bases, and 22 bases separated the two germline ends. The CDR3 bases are TGTGCCAGCAGGCCCGTGGTAGGGGCTTCTTTGGGCTACACCTTC. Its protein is CASRPVVGASLGYTF.